Below are 20 T cell receptor beta chains sequenced from a single sample in a study of PD-L1 blockade in urothelial cancer. Measured with immunoSEQ multiplex PCR; TCRdb has only the in-frame clones, and not every one. The sample consists of about 71,000 clones, 85% to 90% of them appearing once. Source: PBMCs, taken around atezolizumab (anti-PD-L1) treatment. The receptors were sampled from a man between 60 and 75 years old with urothelial cancer.

This clone was seen only once. CDR3 residues: CSVPAWTGPRDTQYF. The CDR3 DNA is TGCAGCGTGCCGGCATGGACAGGCCCGAGAGATACGCAGTATTTT. The gene calls are TRBV29-1 and TRBJ2-3, with 7 bases identical to TRBD1. Trimming cost V 6 bases and J 5 bases; bases outside gene matches: 14. Germline CDR1 SQVTM, CDR2 ANQGSEA. The CDR3 loop spans 15 amino acids.

This clone was found once. The chain employs TRBV5-1 and TRBJ2-2, with 8 bases identical to TRBD1. Germline V lookup: CDR1 SGHRS, CDR2 YFSETQ. V shed 5 bases, J shed 1 base, and the junction held 4 bases outside the gene matches. CDR3 size: 15 residues. CDR3 in amino acids: CASSTGTGNTGELFF. CDR3 nucleotide sequence: TGCGCCAGCAGTACCGGGACAGGGAACACCGGGGAGCTGTTTTTT.

This chain joins TRBV7-3 and TRBJ1-3, with D perhaps matching TRBD1 (6 bases). V was pared by 4 bases and J by 1 base, with 14 bases between. Germline CDR1 reads SGHTA; CDR2 reads FQGTGA. This CDR3 comprises 16 residues. The DNA of the CDR3 is TGTGCCAGCAGCTCCGGACAGAGCTCATCTGGAAACACCATATATTTT. It codes for CASSSGQSSSGNTIYF.

This clone was recorded only once. This chain uses TRBV5-1 with TRBJ2-3, with D tentatively TRBD1 (5 bases). Between the trimmed V and J ends, which lost 4 bases and 2 bases, there was a span of 8 bases. The CDR3 has 13 residues. Per the germline V gene, CDR1 is SGHRS and CDR2 is YFSETQ. The CDR3 loop is CASSLDNTDTQYF. The DNA for the CDR3 is TGCGCCAGCAGCCTGGACAACACAGATACGCAGTATTTT.

This rearrangement joins TRBV29-1 to TRBJ1-4, with 9 bases lining up with TRBD1. V dropped 6 bases and J dropped 3; count of bases not matched to a gene: 5. CDR3 length: 14 residues. Germline V gene lookup returns CDR1 SQVTM and CDR2 ANQGSEA. CDR3 amino acids: CSVRDRESNEKLFF. In DNA, the CDR3 is TGCAGCGTGAGGGACAGGGAATCTAATGAAAAACTGTTTTTT. Full variable domain (outside the CDR3, taken from reference TRBV29-1 and TRBJ1-4): SAVISQKPSRDICQRGTSLTIQCQVDSQVTMMFWYRQQPGQSLTLIATANQGSEATYESGFVIDKFPISRPNLTFSTLTVSNMSPEDSSIYLCSVRDRESNEKLFFGSGTQLSVL.

This clone is a singleton in its sample. The J gene is TRBJ2-5, the V gene TRBV28; TRBD2 matches at 11 bases. The CDR3 runs 16 residues. Germline V gene lookup returns CDR1 MDHEN and CDR2 SYDVKM. Trimming cost V 2 bases and J 1 base; bases outside gene matches: 3. The CDR3 bases are TGTGCCAGCAGTTTAGCCGGGACTAGCGGCCAAGAGACCCAGTACTTC. It codes for CASSLAGTSGQETQYF.

This rearrangement joins TRBV15 to TRBJ2-3, with a possible D match to TRBD1 (6 bases). Germline loops: CDR1 LNHNV, CDR2 YYDKDF (reference sequence). The CDR3 contains 15 residues. V was shortened by 3 bases and J by 2 bases, with 12 bases between the two germline ends. CDR3 nucleotides: TGTGCCACCAGCAGGGGACAAGGAAACACAGATACGCAGTATTTT. Encoded protein: CATSRGQGNTDTQYF.

With regard to this clone: At the DNA level, this CDR3 is encoded by other sequences in the same sample as well. The V call is TRBV5-1, the J call TRBJ1-3, with D perhaps TRBD1 (5 bases). V lost 0 bases to trimming and J lost 4 bases, with 8 bases between them. Per germline, CDR1 SGHRS and CDR2 YFSETQ. The CDR3 covers 14 residues. The CDR3 here is CASSLAGYGNTIYF. The CDR3 nucleotides are TGCGCCAGCAGCTTGGCAGGGTACGGAAACACCATATATTTT.

The chain couples TRBV19 to TRBJ2-5; possibly TRBD2 for D (6 bases). The CDR3 runs to 16 residues. Per germline, CDR1 LNHDA and CDR2 SQIVND (reference sequence). Trimming removed 4 bases at V and 2 bases at J, with 17 bases between. The CDR3 spells CASSNLARDGQETQYF. CDR3 DNA: TGTGCCAGTAGTAATCTAGCGAGGGATGGTCAAGAGACCCAGTACTTC.

The chain recombines TRBV6-1 with TRBJ2-3; TRBD2 matches at 8 bases. CDR3 length: 19 residues. Trimming cost V 2 bases and J 3 bases; bases outside gene matches: 16. CDR1 is MNHNS, CDR2 SASEGT, per germline. The CDR3 nucleotides are TGTGCCAGCAGTGAACGGGGGGGTGTTAGCGCCTGGGTTACAGATACGCAGTATTTT. As protein: CASSERGGVSAWVTDTQYF.

This clone was recorded only once. The chain combines TRBV9 with TRBJ2-4; 10 positions match TRBD1. Germline CDR1 is SGDLS and CDR2 is YYNGEE. Trimming removed 0 bases from V and 2 bases from J; junction bases left unmatched: 8. This CDR3 has 18 residues. CDR3: CASSVDGQGGTTKNIQYF. The CDR3, as DNA: TGTGCCAGCAGCGTAGATGGACAGGGGGGGACAACCAAAAACATTCAGTACTTC. Looking up the rest from reference TRBV9 and TRBJ2-4 gives the full variable domain: DSGVTQTPKHLITATGQRVTLRCSPRSGDLSVYWYQQSLDQGLQFLIQYYNGEERAKGNILERFSAQQFPDLHSELNLSSLELGDSALYFCASSVDGQGGTTKNIQYFGAGTRLSVL.

V is TRBV7-2 and J is TRBJ2-7; TRBD2 matches 12 bases. Per germline, CDR1 SGHTA and CDR2 FQGNSA. Unmatched junction bases numbered 10, after V lost 1 base and J lost 12 bases. The CDR3 contains 15 residues. CDR3 amino acids: CASSLEWASGGGRYF. For the CDR3, the DNA is TGTGCCAGCAGCTTAGAATGGGCTAGCGGGGGGGGCCGGTACTTC.

DNA for the CDR3: TGTGCGTCGACGGGGACTCCGTACGAGCAGTACTTC. Translation: CASTGTPYEQYF. The gene calls are TRBV7-9 and TRBJ2-7; maybe TRBD2 (6 bases). CDR3 size: 12 residues. Looked up from germline, CDR1 is SEHNR and CDR2 is FQNEAQ (reference sequence).

The chain uses TRBV5-1 and TRBJ2-3, with a tentative D call TRBD1 (6 bases). The germline CDR1 and CDR2 sequences are SGHRS and YFSETQ. Trimming stripped 4 bases from V and 6 bases from J, with 15 bases between. The CDR3 sequence is 14 residues long. The DNA for the CDR3 is TGCGCCAGCAGCAGTTACAGGGTAACGGATACGCAGTATTTT. Encoded protein: CASSSYRVTDTQYF.

The chain links TRBV7-2 to TRBJ2-2, with D perhaps matching TRBD1 (5 bases). From germline, CDR1 is SGHTA and CDR2 FQGNSA. This CDR3 comprises 16 residues. The V end was cut by 4 bases, the J end by 1 base, with 13 bases between. CDR3: CASSSIITGNTGELFF. For the CDR3, the DNA is TGTGCCAGCAGCTCTATAATCACAGGGAACACCGGGGAGCTGTTTTTT.

V gene TRBV7-2 combines with J gene TRBJ1-2; 7 positions agree with TRBD1. The CDR3 covers 15 residues. Germline V gene lookup returns CDR1 SGHTA and CDR2 FQGNSA. Unmatched junction bases numbered 6, after V lost 5 bases and J lost 0 bases. The DNA for the CDR3 is TGTGCCAGCAGCCCCCGGGACAGAACTAACTATGGCTACACCTTC. This translates into CASSPRDRTNYGYTF.

The chain couples TRBV10-3 to TRBJ1-4; D not resolved. The CDR3 runs 13 residues. Trimming took 4 bases from V and 8 from J, leaving 11 bases between them. CDR1 and CDR2 from the germline V gene are ENHRY and SYGVKD. CDR3 in amino acids: CAISAAGYEKLFF. The CDR3 bases are TGTGCCATCAGTGCGGCAGGATACGAAAAACTGTTTTTT.

V is TRBV6-1 and J is TRBJ1-1; D is unresolved. CDR1 MNHNS and CDR2 SASEGT come from the germline V gene. The V end was cut by 6 bases, the J end by 8 bases, with 10 bases between. The CDR3 runs to 11 residues. CDR3 protein: CASSTAGEAFF. The CDR3 DNA sequence: TGTGCCAGCAGCACGGCGGGAGAAGCTTTCTTT.

This chain connects TRBV19 to TRBJ2-6, with D unresolved. This CDR3 is built from 16 residues. Germline assignment: CDR1 LNHDA and CDR2 SQIVND (reference sequence). V lost 7 bases to trimming and J lost 4 bases, with 17 bases between them. CDR3 in amino acids: CASTADGSRGANVLTF. As DNA, the CDR3 is TGTGCCAGTACCGCAGACGGCTCGAGGGGGGCCAACGTCCTGACTTTC.

V is TRBV18 and J is TRBJ2-2, with TRBD2 as a possible D gene (6 bases). V was clipped by 6 bases and J by 2 bases, with 7 bases between them. This CDR3 is built from 13 residues. The germline CDR1 and CDR2 sequences are KGHSH and LQKENI. Here the CDR3 reads CASSGTNTGELFF. CDR3 DNA: TGTGCCAGCTCCGGGACTAACACCGGGGAGCTGTTTTTT.